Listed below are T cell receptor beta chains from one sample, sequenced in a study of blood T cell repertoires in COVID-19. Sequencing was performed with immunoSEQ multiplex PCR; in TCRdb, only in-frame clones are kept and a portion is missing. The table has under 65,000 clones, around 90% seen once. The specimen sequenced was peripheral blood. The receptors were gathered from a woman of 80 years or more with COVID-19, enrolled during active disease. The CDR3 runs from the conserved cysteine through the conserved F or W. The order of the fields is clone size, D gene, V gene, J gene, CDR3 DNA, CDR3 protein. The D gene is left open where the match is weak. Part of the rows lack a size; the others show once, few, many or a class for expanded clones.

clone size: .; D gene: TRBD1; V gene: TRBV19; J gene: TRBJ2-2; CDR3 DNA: TGTGCCAGTAGTCTCGGAGGGACAGGGAAGTTGAACAGGGAGCTGTTTTTT; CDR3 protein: CASSLGGTGKLNRELFF
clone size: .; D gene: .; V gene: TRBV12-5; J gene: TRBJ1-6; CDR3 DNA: TGTGCTAGTGGTTTGGTCCAGGGGACACCTAGGAGCTCCTATAATTCACCCCTCCACTTT; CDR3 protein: CASGLVQGTPRSSYNSPLHF
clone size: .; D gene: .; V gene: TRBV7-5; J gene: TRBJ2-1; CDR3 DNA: TGTGCCAGAAGCTTAGGGACTAGCGGGGGGGCCACGAATGAGCAGTTCTTC; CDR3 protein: CARSLGTSGGATNEQFF
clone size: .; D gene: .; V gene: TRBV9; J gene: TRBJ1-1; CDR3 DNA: TGTGCCAGCAGGGGAGGTGGCACTGAAGCTTTCTTT; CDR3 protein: CASRGGGTEAFF
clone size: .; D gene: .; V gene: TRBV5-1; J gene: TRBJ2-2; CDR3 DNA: TGCGCCAGCAGCTTGGGCCAACTCACCGGGGAGCTGTTTTTT; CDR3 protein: CASSLGQLTGELFF
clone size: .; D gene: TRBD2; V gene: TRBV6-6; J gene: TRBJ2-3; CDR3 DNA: TGTGCCAGCAGTGGACTAGCGGGGGGCACAGATACGCAGTATTTT; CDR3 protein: CASSGLAGGTDTQYF
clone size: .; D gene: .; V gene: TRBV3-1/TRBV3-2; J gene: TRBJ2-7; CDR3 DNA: TGTGCCAGCAGCCAAGTGCTGGGAGTGTCGTACGAGCAGTACTTC; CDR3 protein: CASSQVLGVSYEQYF
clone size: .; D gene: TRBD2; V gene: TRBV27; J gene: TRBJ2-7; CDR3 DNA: TGTGCCAGCAGTTCCTCTGGACTAGCGGGGGGCAATCAGCAGTACTTC; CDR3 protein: CASSSSGLAGGNQQYF
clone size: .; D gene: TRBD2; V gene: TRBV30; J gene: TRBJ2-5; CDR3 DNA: TGTGCCTGGAGTGTACGGGAGGGGCAGACCCAGTACTTC; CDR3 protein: CAWSVREGQTQYF
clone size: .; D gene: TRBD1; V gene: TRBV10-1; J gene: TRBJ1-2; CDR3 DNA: TGCGCCAGCATTCGGGGACAGGACTTTAACTATGGCTACACCTTC; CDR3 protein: CASIRGQDFNYGYTF
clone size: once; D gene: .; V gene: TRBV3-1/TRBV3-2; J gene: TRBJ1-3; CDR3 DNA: TGTGCCAGCAGCCAAGTCAGTACTGGAAACACCATATATTTT; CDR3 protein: CASSQVSTGNTIYF
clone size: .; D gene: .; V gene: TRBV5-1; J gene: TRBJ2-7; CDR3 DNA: TGCGCCAGCAGCTTAGGTGAAGGGGTTTTCGGCGAGCAGTACTTC; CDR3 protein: CASSLGEGVFGEQYF
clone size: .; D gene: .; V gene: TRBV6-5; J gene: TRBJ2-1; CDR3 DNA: TGTGCCAGCAGAACGGAGCGATTGGGTGAGCAGTTCTTC; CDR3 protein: CASRTERLGEQFF
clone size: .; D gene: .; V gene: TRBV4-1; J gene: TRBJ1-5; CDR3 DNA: TGCGCCAGCAGCCAAGATGGGAGAAATCAGCCCCAGCATTTT; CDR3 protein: CASSQDGRNQPQHF
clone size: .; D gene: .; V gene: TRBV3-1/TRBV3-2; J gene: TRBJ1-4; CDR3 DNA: TGTGCCAGCAGCCTACGCTCAGGAGGGAATGAAAAACTGTTTTTT; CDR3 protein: CASSLRSGGNEKLFF
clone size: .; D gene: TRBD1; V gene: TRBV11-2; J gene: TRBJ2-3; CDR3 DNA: TGTGCCAGCAGCATCTACAGGGGGCAAGGGGATACGCAGTATTTT; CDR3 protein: CASSIYRGQGDTQYF
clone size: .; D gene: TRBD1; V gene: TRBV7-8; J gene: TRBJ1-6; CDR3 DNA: TGTGCCAGCAGCTCAGGACAGGGAGGTAATTCACCCCTCCACTTT; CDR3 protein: CASSSGQGGNSPLHF
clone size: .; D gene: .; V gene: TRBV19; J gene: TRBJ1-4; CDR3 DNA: TGTGCCAGTAGTATGTCGGGGAGGGATGAAAAACTGTTTTTT; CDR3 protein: CASSMSGRDEKLFF
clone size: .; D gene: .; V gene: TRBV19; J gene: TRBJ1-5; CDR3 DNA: TGTGCCAGTTCATGGGCCAAACAGCCCCAGCATTTT; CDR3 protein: CASSWAKQPQHF
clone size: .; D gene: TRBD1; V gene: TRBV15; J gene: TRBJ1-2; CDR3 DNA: TGTGCCACCAGCCCTCGGACAGGGGGAACCTATGGCTACACCTTC; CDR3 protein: CATSPRTGGTYGYTF
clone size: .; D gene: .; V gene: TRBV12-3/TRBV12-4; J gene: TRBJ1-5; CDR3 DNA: TGTGCCAGCAGAAAGGAGGGCAATCAGCCCCAGCATTTT; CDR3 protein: CASRKEGNQPQHF
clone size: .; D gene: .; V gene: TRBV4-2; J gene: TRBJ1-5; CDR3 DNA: TGTGCCAGCAGCCAAGATCGGGGGTATCAGCCCCAGCATTTT; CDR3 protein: CASSQDRGYQPQHF
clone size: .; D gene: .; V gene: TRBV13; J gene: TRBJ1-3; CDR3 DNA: TGTGCCAGCAGCTCATTGCGGGGGGGCACCATATATTTT; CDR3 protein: CASSSLRGGTIYF
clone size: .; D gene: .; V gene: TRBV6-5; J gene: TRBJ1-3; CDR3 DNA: TGTGCCAGCACCCCCGGTGGAAACACCATATATTTT; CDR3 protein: CASTPGGNTIYF
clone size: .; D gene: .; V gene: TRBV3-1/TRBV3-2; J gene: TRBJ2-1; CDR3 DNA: TGTGCCAGCAGTCGGGGTAGTTTAAATGAGCAGTTCTTC; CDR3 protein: CASSRGSLNEQFF
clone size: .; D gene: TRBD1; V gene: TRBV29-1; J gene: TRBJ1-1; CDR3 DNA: TGCAGCACCGGACAGGGGGACACTGAAGCTTTCTTT; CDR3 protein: CSTGQGDTEAFF
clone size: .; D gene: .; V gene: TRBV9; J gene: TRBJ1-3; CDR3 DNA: TGTGCCAGCAGCGTAGACCCAGACTCTGGAAACACCATATATTTT; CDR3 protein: CASSVDPDSGNTIYF
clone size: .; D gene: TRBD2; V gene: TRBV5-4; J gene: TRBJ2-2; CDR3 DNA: TGTGCCAGCAGCCTATCGGGGGGGTTTAACACCGGGGAGCTGTTTTTT; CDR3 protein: CASSLSGGFNTGELFF
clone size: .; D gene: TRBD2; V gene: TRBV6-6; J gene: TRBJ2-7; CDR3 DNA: TGTGCCAGCAGATCCGGGACTAGCCTATCCTACGAGCAGTACTTC; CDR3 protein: CASRSGTSLSYEQYF
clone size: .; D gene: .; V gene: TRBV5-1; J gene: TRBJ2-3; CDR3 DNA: TGCGCCAGCAGCTTGGGACAGGATGGTACGCAGTATTTT; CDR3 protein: CASSLGQDGTQYF
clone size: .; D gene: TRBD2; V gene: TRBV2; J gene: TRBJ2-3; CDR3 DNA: TGTGCCAGCAGTCGGGGGGGGACAGATACGCAGTATTTT; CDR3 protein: CASSRGGTDTQYF
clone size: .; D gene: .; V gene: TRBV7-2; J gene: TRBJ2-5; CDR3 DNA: TGTGCCAGCGCTCGGGGGGCCGGGGAGACCCAGTACTTC; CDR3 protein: CASARGAGETQYF
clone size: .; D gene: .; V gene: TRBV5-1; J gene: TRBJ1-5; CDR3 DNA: TGCGCCAGCAGCCCCTCCTGGGGAGGCTATCAGCCCCAGCATTTT; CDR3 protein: CASSPSWGGYQPQHF
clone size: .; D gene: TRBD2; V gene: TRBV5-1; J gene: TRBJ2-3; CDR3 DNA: TGCGCCAGCAGCTTGGGTTCTAGCGGTGCTAGCACAGATACGCAGTATTTT; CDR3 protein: CASSLGSSGASTDTQYF
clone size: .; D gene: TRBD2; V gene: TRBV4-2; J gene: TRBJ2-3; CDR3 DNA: TGTGCCAGCAGCCGAGAAGCGGGGGGGCTCGGGACAGATACGCAGTATTTT; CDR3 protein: CASSREAGGLGTDTQYF
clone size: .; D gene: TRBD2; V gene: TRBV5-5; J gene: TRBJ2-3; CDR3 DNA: TGTGCCAGCAGCTTGTATCTAGCGGGGCCAGATACGCAGTATTTT; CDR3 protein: CASSLYLAGPDTQYF
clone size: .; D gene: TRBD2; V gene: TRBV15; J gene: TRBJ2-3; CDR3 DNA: TGTGCCACCAGCAGAGGGGGACTAGCGGGAAGCACAGATACGCAGTATTTT; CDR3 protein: CATSRGGLAGSTDTQYF
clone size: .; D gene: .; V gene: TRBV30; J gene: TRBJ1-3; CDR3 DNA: TGTGCCTGGAGTGTAATTCGTGGAAACACCATATATTTT; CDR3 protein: CAWSVIRGNTIYF
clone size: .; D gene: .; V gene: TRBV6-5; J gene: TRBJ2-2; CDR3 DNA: TGTGCCAGCAAGGAGTATTTCTTTAACACCGGGGAGCTGTTTTTT; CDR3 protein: CASKEYFFNTGELFF
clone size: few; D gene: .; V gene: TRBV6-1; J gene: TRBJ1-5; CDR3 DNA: TGTGCCAGCAGTGAAGCAAGGGGGTGGCAGCCCCAGCATTTT; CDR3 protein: CASSEARGWQPQHF
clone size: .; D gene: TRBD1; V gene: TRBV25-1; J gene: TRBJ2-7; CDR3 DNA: TGTGCCAGCAGTGAATCCCCTGGACAGGTGCGCTCCTACGAGCAGTACTTC; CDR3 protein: CASSESPGQVRSYEQYF
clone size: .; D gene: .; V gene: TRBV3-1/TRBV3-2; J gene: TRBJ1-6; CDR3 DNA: TGTGCCAGCAGCCAAGCGACAGCTAATTCACCCCTCCACTTT; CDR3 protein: CASSQATANSPLHF
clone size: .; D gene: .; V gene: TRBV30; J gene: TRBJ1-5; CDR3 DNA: TGTGCCTGGAGTGTACGAGGAACAAGCAATCAGCCCCAGCATTTT; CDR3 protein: CAWSVRGTSNQPQHF
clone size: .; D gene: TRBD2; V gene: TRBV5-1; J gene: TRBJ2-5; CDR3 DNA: TGCGCCAGCAGCTTGTTCACTAGCGGGGGGCGGGAGACCCAGTACTTC; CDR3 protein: CASSLFTSGGRETQYF
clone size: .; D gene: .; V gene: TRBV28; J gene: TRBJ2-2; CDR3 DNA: TGTGCCACCGCAGGTAGACCCGGGGAGCTGTTTTTT; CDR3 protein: CATAGRPGELFF
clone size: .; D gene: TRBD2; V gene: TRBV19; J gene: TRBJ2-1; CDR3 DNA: TGTGCCAGTAGTATAATCCGTGGTAGCGGGGGGTTCAGCTCCTACAATGAGCAGTTCTTC; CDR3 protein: CASSIIRGSGGFSSYNEQFF
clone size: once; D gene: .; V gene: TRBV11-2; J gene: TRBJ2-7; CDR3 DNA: TGTGCCAGCAGCCCTCCAGGGTGGTATTCGAGGGAGCAGTACTTC; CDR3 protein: CASSPPGWYSREQYF
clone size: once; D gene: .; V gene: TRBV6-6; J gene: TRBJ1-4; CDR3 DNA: TGTGCCAGCAAAAAGGGGGTCGTCGGTGAAAAACTGTTTTTT; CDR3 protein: CASKKGVVGEKLFF
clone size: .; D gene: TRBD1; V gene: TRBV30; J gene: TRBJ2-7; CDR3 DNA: TGTGCCTGGAGTTCCGGGACAGGGGCCAACGAGCAGTACTTC; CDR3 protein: CAWSSGTGANEQYF
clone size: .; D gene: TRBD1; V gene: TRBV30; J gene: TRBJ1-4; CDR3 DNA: TGTGCCTGGAGTTCCGGGCAGGGGGAACTGTTTTTT; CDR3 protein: CAWSSGQGELFF
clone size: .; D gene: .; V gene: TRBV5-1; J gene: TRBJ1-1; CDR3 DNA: TGCGCCAGCAGTCCCTTGCAGGGATGGAACACTGAAGCTTTCTTT; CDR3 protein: CASSPLQGWNTEAFF
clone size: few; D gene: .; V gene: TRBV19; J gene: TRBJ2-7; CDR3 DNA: TGTGCCAGTAGTCCCCGGTGGGGCTATCCCTACGAGCAGTACTTC; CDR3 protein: CASSPRWGYPYEQYF
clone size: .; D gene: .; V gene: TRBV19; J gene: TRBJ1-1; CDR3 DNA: TGTGCCAGTAGTATTTATGGGCTGATGAACACTGAAGCTTTCTTT; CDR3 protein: CASSIYGLMNTEAFF
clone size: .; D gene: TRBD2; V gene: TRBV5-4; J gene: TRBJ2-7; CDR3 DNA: TGTGCCAGCAAGCGGGTTAGCGGGGGGAGCTCCTACGAGCAGTACTTC; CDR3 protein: CASKRVSGGSSYEQYF